This entry describes one T cell receptor (beta chain). No antigen is known for it. This entry comes from a study of T cells after yellow fever vaccination. Study overall: Preparation used SMART-Seq v4 Ultra Low Input for the low-cell-number fractions.

Study outcomes and limitations: Reappearance after the booster was seen for most primary-vaccination clones, at 95% to 97% CD4 and roughly 90% CD8.

V was shortened by 5 bases and J by 0 bases, with 5 bases between the two germline ends. The CDR3 runs to 14 residues. Germline V gene lookup returns CDR1 LNHNV and CDR2 YYDKDF (reference sequence). UMIs and a universal primer site were added when TCR cDNA was made by 5'RACE template switching. In TCRdb, the 5' RACE reads were re-called with MiXCR into one record per CDR3 protein. Here the sample spans a few hundred thousand distinct CDR3 sequences, roughly 11% being singletons. This TCR came from a man younger than 30 who received the YFV17D yellow fever vaccine. The sequences come from PBMCs, collected on the day of the first yellow fever vaccination. This rearrangement joins TRBV15 to TRBJ2-6; D unresolved. CDR3 loop: CATSPHSGANVLTF. The CDR3 nucleotides are TGTGCCACCAGCCCTCACTCTGGGGCCAACGTCCTGACTTTC.